The clone carrying this T cell receptor beta chain has at least ten counts. The target antigen is unknown. The data originate from a study of T cells after yellow fever vaccination. Overall study findings and caveats: A faster peak, day 5 versus 15, was reached by the weaker secondary response.

V lost 4 bases, J lost 4 bases, and 9 bases lay in between. Germline-derived CDR1 and CDR2 are SGHTA and FQGTGA. The CDR3 is 13 amino acids. TCRdb passed the 5' RACE reads through MiXCR, listing each CDR3 protein once. The profile shows 250,000 to 350,000 distinct CDR3 sequences, less than 9.5% of them singletons. The sequence derives from a young man who received the YFV17D yellow fever vaccine. The chain is built from TRBV7-3 and TRBJ2-3; D remains ambiguous. The sample in question was CD4+ T cells sorted from PBMCs, obtained 5 days after the yellow fever booster vaccination. This CDR3 is CASSSRRPDTQYF. The CDR3 DNA reads TGTGCCAGCAGCTCCCGGCGGCCAGATACGCAGTATTTT. Full variable domain (remainder filled in from reference TRBV7-3 and TRBJ2-3): GAGVSQTPSNKVTEKGKYVELRCDPISGHTALYWYRQSLGQGPEFLIYFQGTGAADDSGLPNDRFFAVRPEGSVSTLKIQRTERGDSAVYLCASSSRRPDTQYFGPGTRLTVL.